One sample yielded the 10 T cell receptor beta chains listed below, sequenced in a study of T-cell reconstitution after alpha-beta-depleted transplantation in children. As it was prepared, the TCRbeta library received unique molecular identifiers. From the PCR reads, TCRdb called clonotypes with MiXCR, one entry per CDR3 protein. The data contain approximately 640,000 distinct CDR3 sequences, 16% of them seen just once; the ten biggest clones take up 0.9% to 1.2%. The material sequenced was PBMCs from the stem cell graft donor, taken from the stem cell graft. These receptors were taken from a human donor who donated a stem cell graft to a child with acute myeloid leukemia.

The J gene is TRBJ1-1, the V gene TRBV4-1, with TRBD1 as a possible D gene (5 bases). Germline V gene sequence: CDR1 MGHRA, CDR2 YSYEKL. V was trimmed by 8 bases and J by 1 base, leaving 23 bases between them. The CDR3 has 17 residues. This CDR3 reads CASQDLVGGAGNTEAFF. The CDR3 nucleotides are TGCGCCAGCCAAGATCTCGTTGGGGGAGCGGGGAACACTGAAGCTTTCTTT.

This clonotype was seen repeatedly, ten times or more. V is TRBV5-5 and J is TRBJ2-3; D is uncertain. CDR1 is SGHKS, CDR2 YYEKEE, per germline (reference sequence). Trimming cost V 2 bases and J 0 bases, with 10 bases left between them. There are 15 residues in the CDR3. The CDR3 DNA follows: TGTGCCAGCAGCTTTGTCGGCCGGAGCACAGATACGCAGTATTTT. This codes for CASSFVGRSTDTQYF.

This clonotype has at least ten counts. The chain uses TRBV20-1 and TRBJ2-7; D ambiguous. This CDR3 is built from 13 residues. The germline gives CDR1 DFQATT, CDR2 SNEGSKA (reference sequence). V was trimmed by 5 bases and J by 3 bases, leaving 14 bases between them. The CDR3 reads CSARRRSGYEQYF. CDR3 sequence (DNA): TGCAGTGCTCGTCGACGGTCGGGCTACGAGCAGTACTTC.

This clonotype was counted only a few times. V is TRBV6-1 and J is TRBJ1-1; D unresolved. Germline V gene sequence: CDR1 MNHNS, CDR2 SASEGT. CDR3 length: 14 residues. V lost 7 bases and J lost 0, with 12 bases in between. CDR3 protein: CASTNGGVNTEAFF. In nucleotides, the CDR3 is TGTGCCAGCACTAACGGAGGAGTGAACACTGAAGCTTTCTTT.

This clonotype was picked up many times. This sequence joins TRBV20-1 and TRBJ2-1, with TRBD2 matching 8 bases. This CDR3 is 14 amino acids long. Germline CDR1 DFQATT, CDR2 SNEGSKA (reference sequence). With 5 bases clipped from V and 7 bases from J, the junction kept 10 bases outside the gene matches. CDR3 sequence: CSAEPGGGKNEQFF. The CDR3 region has the DNA TGCAGTGCTGAGCCCGGGGGGGGCAAGAATGAGCAGTTCTTC.

V gene TRBV7-8 combines with J gene TRBJ2-5; the D gene is possibly TRBD1 (6 bases). CDR3 length: 15 amino acids. The germline gives CDR1 SGHVS, CDR2 FQNEAQ. V dropped 5 bases and J dropped 5 bases, with 18 bases sitting between them. CDR3 bases: TGTGCCAGCAGCCCGGGGCTTACAGGGTTGGAGACCCAGTACTTC. Protein sequence: CASSPGLTGLETQYF.

The chain recombines TRBV4-3 with TRBJ2-3; the match to TRBD1 covers 8 bases. This CDR3 has 17 amino acids. Trimming removed 0 bases from V and 5 bases from J; junction bases left unmatched: 10. CDR1 LGHNA and CDR2 YSLEER come from the germline V gene. The CDR3 loop is CASSQEGRTGIGDTQYF. In DNA form, the CDR3 reads TGCGCCAGCAGCCAAGAGGGGAGGACAGGGATCGGAGATACGCAGTATTTT.

V and J are TRBV13 and TRBJ2-1; D is uncertain. V dropped 4 bases and J dropped 2 bases, with 12 bases sitting between them. Germline values: CDR1 PRHDT, CDR2 FYEKMQ (reference sequence). This CDR3 comprises 15 residues. The chain's CDR3 is CASSYGEVAYNEQFF. The CDR3 nucleotides read TGTGCCAGCAGCTACGGTGAGGTGGCCTACAATGAGCAGTTCTTC.

This rearrangement joins TRBV14 to TRBJ1-6; D gene uncertain. This CDR3 has 13 amino acids. Germline-derived CDR1 and CDR2 are SGHDN and FVKESK. Trimming cost V 0 bases and J 8 bases, with 5 bases left between them. The CDR3 is CASSQEAYSPLHF. As DNA, the CDR3 is TGTGCCAGCAGCCAAGAAGCGTATTCACCCCTCCACTTT.

In this sample, this clonotype turned up many times. The chain is built from TRBV28 and TRBJ2-7, with a weak D call TRBD1 (6 bases). V lost 4 bases and J lost 4, with 11 bases in between. The germline V gene encodes CDR1 MDHEN and CDR2 SYDVKM. The CDR3 has 13 amino acids. The CDR3 DNA sequence: TGTGCCAGCAGTTCGCGAGGGGGTTACGAGCAGTACGTC. The encoded protein is CASSSRGGYEQYV.